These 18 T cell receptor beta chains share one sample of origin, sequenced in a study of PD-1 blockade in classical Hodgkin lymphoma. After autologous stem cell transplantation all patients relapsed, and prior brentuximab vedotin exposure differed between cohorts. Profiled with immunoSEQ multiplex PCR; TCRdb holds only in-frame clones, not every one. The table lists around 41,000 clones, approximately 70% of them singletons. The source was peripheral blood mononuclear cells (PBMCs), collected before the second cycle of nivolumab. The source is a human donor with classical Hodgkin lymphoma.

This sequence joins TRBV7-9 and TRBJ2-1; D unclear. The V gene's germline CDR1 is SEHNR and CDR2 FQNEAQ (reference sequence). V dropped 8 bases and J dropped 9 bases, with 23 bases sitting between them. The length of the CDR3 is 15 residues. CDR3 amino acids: CASSLRDPSAGEQFF. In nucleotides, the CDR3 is TGTGCCAGCTCCCTCCGTGACCCAAGTGCCGGTGAGCAGTTCTTC.

The CDR3: CASSPVGTGGETQYF. The CDR3 nucleotides read TGTGCCAGCTCACCGGTCGGGACAGGGGGAGAGACCCAGTACTTC. This chain uses TRBV18 with TRBJ2-5; 11 nucleotides align to TRBD1. This CDR3 is 15 amino acids long. J was trimmed by 4 bases and V by 3 bases; bases with no gene match: 4. From germline, CDR1 is KGHSH and CDR2 LQKENI.

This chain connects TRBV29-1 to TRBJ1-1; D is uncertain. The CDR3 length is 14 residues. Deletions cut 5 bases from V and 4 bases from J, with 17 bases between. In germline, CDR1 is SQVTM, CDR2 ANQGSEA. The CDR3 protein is CSVFSGSDGTEAFF. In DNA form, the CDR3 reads TGCAGCGTTTTCTCTGGTTCGGATGGCACTGAAGCTTTCTTT.

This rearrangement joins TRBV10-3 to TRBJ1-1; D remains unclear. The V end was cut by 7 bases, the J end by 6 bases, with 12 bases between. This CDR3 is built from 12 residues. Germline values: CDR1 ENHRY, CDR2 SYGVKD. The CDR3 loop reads CAIKVGQAEAFF. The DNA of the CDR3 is TGTGCCATCAAGGTAGGGCAAGCTGAAGCTTTCTTT.

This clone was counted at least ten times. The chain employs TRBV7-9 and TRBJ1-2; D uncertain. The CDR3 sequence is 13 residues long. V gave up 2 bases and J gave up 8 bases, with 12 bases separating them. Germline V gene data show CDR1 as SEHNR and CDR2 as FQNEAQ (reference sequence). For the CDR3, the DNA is TGTGCCAGCAGCTTAACCCCTTTGAGGGGCTACACCTTC. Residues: CASSLTPLRGYTF.

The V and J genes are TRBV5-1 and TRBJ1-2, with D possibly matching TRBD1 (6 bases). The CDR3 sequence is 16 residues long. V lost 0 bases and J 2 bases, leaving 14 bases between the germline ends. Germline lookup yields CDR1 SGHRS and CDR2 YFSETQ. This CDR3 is CASSLAPGARNYGYTF. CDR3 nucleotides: TGCGCCAGCAGCTTGGCTCCAGGGGCTCGAAACTATGGCTACACCTTC.

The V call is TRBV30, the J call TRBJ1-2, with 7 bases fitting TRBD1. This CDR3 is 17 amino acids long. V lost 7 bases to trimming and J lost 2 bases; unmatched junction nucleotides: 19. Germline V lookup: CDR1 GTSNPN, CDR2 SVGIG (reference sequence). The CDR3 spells CALEAPDRVSGNYGYTF. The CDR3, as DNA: TGTGCCTTGGAGGCCCCCGACAGGGTTAGTGGCAACTATGGCTACACCTTC.

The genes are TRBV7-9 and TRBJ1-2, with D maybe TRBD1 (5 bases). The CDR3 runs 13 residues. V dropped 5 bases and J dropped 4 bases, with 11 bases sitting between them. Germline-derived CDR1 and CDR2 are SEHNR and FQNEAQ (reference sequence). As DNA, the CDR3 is TGTGCCAGCAGCCGCGGACACCGCTATGGCTACACCTTC. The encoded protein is CASSRGHRYGYTF.

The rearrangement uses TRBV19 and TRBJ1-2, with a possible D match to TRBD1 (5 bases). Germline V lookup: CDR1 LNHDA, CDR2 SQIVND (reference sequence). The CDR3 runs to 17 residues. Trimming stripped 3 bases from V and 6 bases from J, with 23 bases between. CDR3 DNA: TGTGCCAGTAGTATGGAAGGGGTAACACTTATGTATGATGGCTACACCTTC. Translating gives CASSMEGVTLMYDGYTF.

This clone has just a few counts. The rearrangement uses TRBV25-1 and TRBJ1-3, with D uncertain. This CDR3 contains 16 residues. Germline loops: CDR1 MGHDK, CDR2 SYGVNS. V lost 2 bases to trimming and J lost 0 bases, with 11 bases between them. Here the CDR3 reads CASSEEGRSSGNTIYF. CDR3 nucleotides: TGTGCCAGCAGTGAAGAAGGTCGGAGCTCTGGAAACACCATATATTTT.

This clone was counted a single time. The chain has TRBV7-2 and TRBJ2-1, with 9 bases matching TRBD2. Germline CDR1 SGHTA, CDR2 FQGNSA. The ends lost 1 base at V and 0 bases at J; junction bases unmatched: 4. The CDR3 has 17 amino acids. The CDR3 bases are TGTGCCAGCAGCTTAGATCCTAGCGGGATCTCCTACAATGAGCAGTTCTTC. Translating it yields CASSLDPSGISYNEQFF. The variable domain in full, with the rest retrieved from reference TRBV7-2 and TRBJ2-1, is GAGVSQSPSNKVTEKGKDVELRCDPISGHTALYWYRQSLGQGLEFLIYFQGNSAPDKSGLPSDRFSAERTGGSVSTLTIQRTQQEDSAVYLCASSLDPSGISYNEQFFGPGTRLTVL.

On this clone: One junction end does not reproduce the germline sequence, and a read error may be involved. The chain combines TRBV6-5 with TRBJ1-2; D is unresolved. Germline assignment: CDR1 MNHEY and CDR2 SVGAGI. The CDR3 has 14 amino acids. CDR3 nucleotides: TGTGCCAGCAGTTACGGCGGCCCCAACTCTGGCTACACCTTC. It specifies CASSYGGPNSGYTF.

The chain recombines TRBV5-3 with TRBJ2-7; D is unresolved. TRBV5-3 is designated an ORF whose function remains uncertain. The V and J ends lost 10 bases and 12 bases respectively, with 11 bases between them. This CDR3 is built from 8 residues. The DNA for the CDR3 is TGTGCCCCCCAAGAAGCGTACTTC. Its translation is CAPQEAYF.

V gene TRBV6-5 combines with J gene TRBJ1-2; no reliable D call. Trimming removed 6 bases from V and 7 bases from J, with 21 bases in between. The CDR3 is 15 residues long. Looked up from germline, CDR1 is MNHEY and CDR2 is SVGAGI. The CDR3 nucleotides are TGTGCCAGCAGCCGATCGGTCGGGGTGGATTCTGGCTACACCTTC. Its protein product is CASSRSVGVDSGYTF.

The CDR3 sequence: CASSLDPIQDTQYF. The CDR3 bases are TGTGCCAGCAGCTTAGACCCCATTCAGGATACGCAGTATTTT. The chain employs TRBV11-2 and TRBJ2-3; D unclear. The length of the CDR3 is 14 residues. V lost 0 bases and J lost 6, with 10 bases in between. Germline lookup yields CDR1 SGHAT and CDR2 FQNNGV.

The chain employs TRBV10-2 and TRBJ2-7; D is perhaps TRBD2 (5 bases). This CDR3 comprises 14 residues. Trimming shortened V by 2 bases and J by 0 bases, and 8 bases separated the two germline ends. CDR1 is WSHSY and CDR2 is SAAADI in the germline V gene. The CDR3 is CASSERGPSYEQYF. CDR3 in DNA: TGCGCCAGCAGTGAGAGAGGGCCCTCCTACGAGCAGTACTTC.

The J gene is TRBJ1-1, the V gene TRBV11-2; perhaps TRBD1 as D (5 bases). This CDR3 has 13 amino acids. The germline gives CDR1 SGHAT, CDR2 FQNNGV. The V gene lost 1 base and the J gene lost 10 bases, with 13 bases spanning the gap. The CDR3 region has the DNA TGTGCCAGCAGCTTAGGGGCGGGGCGGGGAGCTTTCTTT. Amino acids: CASSLGAGRGAFF.

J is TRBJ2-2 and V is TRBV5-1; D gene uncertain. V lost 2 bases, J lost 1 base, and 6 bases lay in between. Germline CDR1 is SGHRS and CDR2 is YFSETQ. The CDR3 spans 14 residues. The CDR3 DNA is TGCGCCAGCAGCTTACAGATGAACACCGGGGAGCTGTTTTTT. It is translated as CASSLQMNTGELFF.